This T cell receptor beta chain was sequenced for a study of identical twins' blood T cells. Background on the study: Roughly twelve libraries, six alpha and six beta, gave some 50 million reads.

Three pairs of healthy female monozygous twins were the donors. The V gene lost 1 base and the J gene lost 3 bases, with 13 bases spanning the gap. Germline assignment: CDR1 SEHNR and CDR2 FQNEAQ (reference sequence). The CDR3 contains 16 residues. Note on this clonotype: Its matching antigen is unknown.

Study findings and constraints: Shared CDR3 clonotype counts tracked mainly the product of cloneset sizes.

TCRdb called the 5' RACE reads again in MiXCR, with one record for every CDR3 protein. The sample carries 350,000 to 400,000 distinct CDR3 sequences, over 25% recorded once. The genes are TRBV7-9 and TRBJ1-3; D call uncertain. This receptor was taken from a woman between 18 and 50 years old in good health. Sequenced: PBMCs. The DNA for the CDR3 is TGTGCCAGCAGCTTAGGCGGACCGTCGTATGGAAACACCATATATTTT. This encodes CASSLGGPSYGNTIYF.